This T cell receptor (beta chain) was profiled in a study of blood T cell repertoires in COVID-19. Study-wide background: Donors in the United States, Italy and Spain gave samples during acute or convalescent COVID-19. T cells, B-cell-depleted T cells, or PBMCs supplied cDNA or gDNA.

V lost 4 bases to trimming and J lost 1 base, with 5 bases between them. Per the germline V gene, CDR1 is WNHNN and CDR2 is SYGVQD (reference sequence). The CDR3 spans 14 residues. Original methodology: Estimated nucleated cell counts came from reference gene primer amplification. Here immunoSEQ multiplex PCR was the method, and the copy in TCRdb shows in-frame clones only, minus some. V, J and clone size reflect that table, while D and trimming were determined from the DNA. The table lists about 160,000 clones, about 86% of them singletons. This clone was picked up one time. The TCR comes from an elderly woman with acute or convalescent COVID-19. Sequencing input: peripheral blood. The chain combines TRBV10-1 with TRBJ2-6; D possibly corresponds to TRBD2 (5 bases). CDR3 nucleotides: TGCGCCAGCAGTGCGGGGTCTGGGGCCAACGTCCTGACTTTC. The encoded protein is CASSAGSGANVLTF.